This is a list of T cell receptor beta chains from one sample in a study of CD8+ T cells in alopecia areata. The repertoire was sequenced with immunoSEQ multiplex PCR; TCRdb's copy has only in-frame clones and lacks some. The sample yields 200,000 or so clones, about 62% seen once. The sequenced sample was CD4+ T cells sorted from blood, obtained at week 24, from a patient treated with tofacitinib. Receptors originate from a human donor with alopecia areata. Each CDR3 is given without its conserved first and last residue. The order of the fields is CDR3 protein, clone size, D gene, J gene, V gene. The D gene is left open where the match is weak. Size tells how often a clone was seen (once, few, many) or the class of an expanded clone, and some rows leave it out.

CDR3: ATSGGVKGTQY
size: -
D: TRBD2
J: TRBJ2-3
V: TRBV4-3

CDR3: ASRYSNQPQH
size: -
D: -
J: TRBJ1-5
V: TRBV28

CDR3: ASNRGTTDTQY
size: -
D: -
J: TRBJ2-3
V: TRBV5-1

CDR3: ASSVRDGSYEQY
size: few
D: -
J: -
V: TRBV9

CDR3: ASSLRLASDTQY
size: -
D: -
J: TRBJ2-3
V: TRBV5-4

CDR3: ASSQDGGGADTQY
size: -
D: -
J: TRBJ2-3
V: TRBV4-2

CDR3: ASSLTVHEQY
size: -
D: -
J: TRBJ2-7
V: TRBV5-1

CDR3: ASSSTGSTDTQY
size: -
D: -
J: TRBJ2-3
V: TRBV5-4

CDR3: ASRSGGPVKTQY
size: -
D: TRBD2
J: TRBJ2-5
V: TRBV2

CDR3: ASSPVAGVYEQY
size: -
D: -
J: TRBJ2-7
V: TRBV6-5

CDR3: ASSSESFTDTQY
size: -
D: -
J: TRBJ2-3
V: TRBV7-9

CDR3: AWSRGKSYNEQF
size: -
D: -
J: TRBJ2-1
V: TRBV30

CDR3: ASSPSTGAIAKNIQY
size: -
D: TRBD1
J: TRBJ2-4
V: TRBV18

CDR3: ASSRPPVSEQY
size: -
D: -
J: TRBJ2-7
V: TRBV27

CDR3: ASSYITGGGYT
size: -
D: -
J: TRBJ1-2
V: TRBV6-5

CDR3: ASSQRGGTNEKLF
size: -
D: -
J: TRBJ1-4
V: TRBV4-2

CDR3: ASSGQGGQPQH
size: -
D: TRBD1
J: TRBJ1-5
V: TRBV27

CDR3: ASSQDWETQY
size: few
D: -
J: TRBJ2-5
V: TRBV14

CDR3: ASSFGTGGRETQY
size: -
D: TRBD1
J: TRBJ2-5
V: TRBV27

CDR3: AWSVRDSSEAF
size: -
D: -
J: TRBJ1-1
V: TRBV30

CDR3: SASGSFGYT
size: -
D: -
J: TRBJ1-2
V: TRBV20-1

CDR3: ASSQNTGGETQY
size: -
D: TRBD2
J: TRBJ2-5
V: TRBV4-1

CDR3: ASSQSLWTGGALSSGNQPQH
size: -
D: -
J: TRBJ1-5
V: TRBV23-1

CDR3: AWSGTGNGGAF
size: few
D: -
J: TRBJ1-1
V: TRBV30

CDR3: ASVPQYNEQF
size: -
D: -
J: TRBJ2-1
V: TRBV30

CDR3: ASSVVGVDSPLH
size: -
D: -
J: TRBJ1-6
V: TRBV9

CDR3: RFPGTPGDEQF
size: -
D: -
J: TRBJ2-1
V: TRBV29-1

CDR3: ASSEVSGETQY
size: -
D: -
J: TRBJ2-5
V: TRBV2

CDR3: ASSSSGSRSTDTQY
size: few
D: -
J: TRBJ2-3
V: TRBV5-1

CDR3: ASSLLGQGARTGELF
size: few
D: TRBD1
J: TRBJ2-2
V: TRBV5-4

CDR3: SVYSGTGELF
size: -
D: -
J: TRBJ2-2
V: TRBV29-1

CDR3: ASSLGARANEQF
size: -
D: -
J: TRBJ2-1
V: TRBV7-9

CDR3: ASRSLSEQF
size: -
D: -
J: TRBJ2-1
V: TRBV5-6

CDR3: ASSLEPGANYGYT
size: -
D: -
J: TRBJ1-2
V: TRBV5-1

CDR3: ASSSVGGSTDTQY
size: -
D: -
J: TRBJ2-3
V: TRBV19

CDR3: ASSLGNQETQY
size: -
D: -
J: TRBJ2-5
V: TRBV7-9

CDR3: ASSSGGGAEQF
size: -
D: -
J: TRBJ2-1
V: TRBV11-2

CDR3: ASSYSNGGVHEQF
size: few
D: -
J: TRBJ2-1
V: TRBV6-6

CDR3: ASSTVRGGNTEAF
size: -
D: -
J: TRBJ1-1
V: TRBV11-2

CDR3: ASSLSGTGRRTDTQY
size: -
D: TRBD1
J: TRBJ2-3
V: TRBV7-9

CDR3: AIAGQEMVSGELF
size: -
D: -
J: TRBJ2-2
V: TRBV19

CDR3: ASSVGGGQGSGNTIY
size: -
D: TRBD1
J: TRBJ1-3
V: TRBV9

CDR3: ASNPLGVVAKNIQY
size: few
D: -
J: TRBJ2-4
V: TRBV28

CDR3: ASSGRYDWGYT
size: few
D: -
J: TRBJ1-2
V: TRBV9

CDR3: ASSSARRETQY
size: -
D: -
J: TRBJ2-5
V: TRBV5-6